This T cell receptor (beta chain) was retrieved from a study of T cell responses to AZD1222 COVID-19 vaccine. The CDR3 loop spans 15 amino acids. Trimming cost V 3 bases and J 3 bases; bases outside gene matches: 10. CDR1 and CDR2 (germline): GTSNPN, SVGIG (reference sequence). This table comes from immunoSEQ multiplex PCR, and its TCRdb copy is limited to in-frame clones, with some not included. The sample lists 85,000 or so clones, 80% to 90% occurring once. The specimen was peripheral blood, collected on day 0 of AZD1222 vaccination. This TCR was recovered from an adult in good health. The rearrangement links TRBV30 to TRBJ1-2; 7 nucleotides match TRBD1. The CDR3 here is CAWSVSGTAYYGYTF. CDR3 in DNA: TGTGCCTGGAGCGTTTCTGGGACAGCCTACTATGGCTACACCTTC.